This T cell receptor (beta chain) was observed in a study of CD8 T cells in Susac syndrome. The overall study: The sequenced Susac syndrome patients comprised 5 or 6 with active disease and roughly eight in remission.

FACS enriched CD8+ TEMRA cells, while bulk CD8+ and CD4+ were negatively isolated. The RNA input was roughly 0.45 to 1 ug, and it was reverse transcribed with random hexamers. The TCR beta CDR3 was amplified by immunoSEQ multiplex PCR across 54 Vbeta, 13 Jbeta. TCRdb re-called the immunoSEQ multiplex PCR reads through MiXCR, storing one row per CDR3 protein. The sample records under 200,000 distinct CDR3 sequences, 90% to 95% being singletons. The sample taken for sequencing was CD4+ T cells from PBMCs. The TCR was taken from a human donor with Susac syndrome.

CDR3 in DNA: TGTGCCAGCAGCTTGGACGGACAGGGGGTCGGTACGCAGTATTTT. Translated: CASSLDGQGVGTQYF. The chain employs TRBV5-6 and TRBJ2-3, with TRBD1 matching 10 bases. Germline assignment: CDR1 SGHDT and CDR2 YYEEEE. The CDR3 runs to 15 residues. V was clipped by 0 bases and J by 8 bases; unmatched bases: 6.